This is a list of T cell receptor beta chains from one sample in a study of cytomegalovirus exposure and HLA in healthy donors. TCRdb keeps only in-frame clones here, not all; method: immunoSEQ multiplex PCR. Of some 90,000 clones in the sample, about two thirds were seen once. Specimen: PBMCs. The receptors originated from a man between 45 and 60 years old in good health and CMV-seronegative. CDR3s include the opening cysteine and the closing phenylalanine or tryptophan. The D gene is left open where the match is weak. Expanded clones get a size class; other rows say once, few or many, or leave the size out.

V: TRBV23-1
D: -
size: few
J: TRBJ1-3
DNA: TGCGCCAGCAGTCAATCACAGAGCTCTGGAAACACCATATATTTT
CDR3: CASSQSQSSGNTIYF

V: TRBV7-9
D: TRBD1
size: few
J: TRBJ1-1
DNA: TGTGCCAGCAGAACGGACAGACAGGGCACTGAAGCTTTCTTT
CDR3: CASRTDRQGTEAFF

V: TRBV7-2
D: TRBD1
size: -
J: TRBJ1-1
DNA: TGTGCCAGCAGCTTACGACAGGGAACTGAAGCTTTCTTT
CDR3: CASSLRQGTEAFF

V: TRBV28
D: -
size: -
J: TRBJ2-3
DNA: TGTGCCAGCAGTTTATACACCCCTAGCACAGATACGCAGTATTTT
CDR3: CASSLYTPSTDTQYF

V: TRBV13
D: TRBD2
size: -
J: TRBJ2-3
DNA: TGTGCCAGCAGCCGATACGGACTAGCGGGGTTCACAGATACGCAGTATTTT
CDR3: CASSRYGLAGFTDTQYF

V: TRBV9
D: -
size: few
J: TRBJ2-6
DNA: TGTGCCAGCAGCGTATCCTCGAGGCTTGGGGCCAACGTCCTGACTTTC
CDR3: CASSVSSRLGANVLTF

V: TRBV27
D: TRBD1
size: -
J: TRBJ2-7
DNA: TGTGCCAGCAGTGCGGGACAGGCCACCTACGAGCAGTACTTC
CDR3: CASSAGQATYEQYF

V: TRBV7-9
D: TRBD1
size: -
J: TRBJ1-4
DNA: TGTGCCAGCAGCCCCACAGGGGGCACTAATGAAAAACTGTTTTTT
CDR3: CASSPTGGTNEKLFF

V: TRBV6-1
D: TRBD2
size: few
J: TRBJ2-5
DNA: TGTGCCAGCAATGTAGCCTTCACTAGCGCGAGGGGCCAAGAGACCCAGTACTTC
CDR3: CASNVAFTSARGQETQYF

V: TRBV30
D: TRBD1
size: -
J: TRBJ2-5
DNA: TGTGCCGGGAGACAGGGGGCAGGAGAGACCCAGTACTTC
CDR3: CAGRQGAGETQYF

V: TRBV5-1
D: TRBD2
size: -
J: TRBJ2-3
DNA: TGCGCCAGCAGCTACGACTCGCGGGGGGTTGATACGCAGTATTTT
CDR3: CASSYDSRGVDTQYF

V: TRBV7-2
D: -
size: few
J: TRBJ2-2
DNA: TGTGCCAGCAGCGCCAACGGGGGATTTAACACCGGGGAGCTGTTTTTT
CDR3: CASSANGGFNTGELFF

V: TRBV4-1
D: TRBD2
size: -
J: TRBJ2-3
DNA: TGCGCCAGCAGCCAAGAGCTAGCGGGGAACACAGATACGCAGTATTTT
CDR3: CASSQELAGNTDTQYF

V: TRBV4-1
D: TRBD1
size: -
J: TRBJ1-3
DNA: TGCGCCAGCAGCCAAGAAGGGCAGGGGGCATCGCACTCTGGAAACACCATATATTTT
CDR3: CASSQEGQGASHSGNTIYF

V: TRBV5-1
D: TRBD1
size: -
J: TRBJ2-2
DNA: TGCGCCAGCAGATCGGGGACAGGGGAGTCCGGGGAGCTGTTTTTT
CDR3: CASRSGTGESGELFF

V: TRBV10-3
D: TRBD2
size: -
J: TRBJ2-1
DNA: TGTGCCATCAGTGGGGGGACTAGCGGGACCCTTGGCAATGAGCAGTTCTTC
CDR3: CAISGGTSGTLGNEQFF

V: TRBV2
D: -
size: -
J: TRBJ2-5
DNA: TGTGCCAGCAGTGAGGGGGCCCTCCAAGAGACCCAGTACTTC
CDR3: CASSEGALQETQYF

V: TRBV4-2
D: -
size: few
J: TRBJ2-5
DNA: TGTGCCAGCAGCCAAGTCCCTAGCTCACGGGAGACCCAGTACTTC
CDR3: CASSQVPSSRETQYF

V: TRBV19
D: TRBD2
size: -
J: TRBJ2-1
DNA: TGTGCCAGTAGTATTGTAAGCGGGGGACCACCCTACAATGAGCAGTTCTTC
CDR3: CASSIVSGGPPYNEQFF

V: TRBV19
D: -
size: -
J: TRBJ1-3
DNA: TGTGCCAGTAGTATAAGGGGTGGAAACACCATATATTTT
CDR3: CASSIRGGNTIYF

V: TRBV6-5
D: -
size: -
J: TRBJ1-1
DNA: TGTGCCAGCCTATACTCCATGAACACTGAAGCTTTCTTT
CDR3: CASLYSMNTEAFF

V: TRBV28
D: TRBD2
size: -
J: TRBJ2-1
DNA: TGTGCCAGCAGTGTTAGCGGGAGCGGGGTCTTC
CDR3: CASSVSGSGVF

V: TRBV7-2
D: -
size: -
J: TRBJ1-1
DNA: TGTGCCAGCAGCTTAGCGGGGTTGGGGGGTTGGAACACTGAAGCTTTCTTT
CDR3: CASSLAGLGGWNTEAFF

V: TRBV30
D: -
size: -
J: TRBJ2-2
DNA: TGTGCCTGGAGACCTCAGGGGTTGAGGACCGGGGAGCTGTTTTTT
CDR3: CAWRPQGLRTGELFF

V: TRBV7-2
D: -
size: -
J: TRBJ1-4
DNA: TGTGCCAGCAGCTTTCGAGGTCCGAATGAAAAACTGTTTTTT
CDR3: CASSFRGPNEKLFF

V: TRBV5-1
D: TRBD1
size: -
J: TRBJ1-4
DNA: TGCGCCAGCAGCTTGGCTGTGGGACAGGAAAAACTGTTTTTT
CDR3: CASSLAVGQEKLFF

V: TRBV27
D: -
size: -
J: TRBJ2-7
DNA: TGTGCCAGCAGTTTGGCAGTCTCCTACGAGCAGTACTTC
CDR3: CASSLAVSYEQYF

V: TRBV7-9
D: TRBD1
size: few
J: TRBJ2-2
DNA: TGTGCCAGCAGCCCCCGGGACAGGGGGCCCACCGGGGAGCTGTTTTTT
CDR3: CASSPRDRGPTGELFF

V: TRBV7-9
D: TRBD1
size: -
J: TRBJ2-7
DNA: TGTGCCAGTACTCCGGGACAGGGGAACGAGCAGTACTTC
CDR3: CASTPGQGNEQYF

V: TRBV25-1
D: TRBD1
size: -
J: TRBJ1-2
DNA: TGTGCCAGCAGTGAACTTTGGGACAGTGAGGGCTACACCTTC
CDR3: CASSELWDSEGYTF

V: TRBV28
D: -
size: -
J: TRBJ1-3
DNA: TGTGCCAGCAGTCCCCCCGAAGCGTTCTCTGGAAACACCATATATTTT
CDR3: CASSPPEAFSGNTIYF

V: TRBV27
D: -
size: -
J: TRBJ2-2
DNA: TGTGCCAGCAGTCTCCTAAGGGGGACGGGTTCGAACACCGGGGAGCTGTTTTTT
CDR3: CASSLLRGTGSNTGELFF

V: TRBV4-2
D: -
size: -
J: TRBJ2-5
DNA: TGTGCCAGCAGCCAGGGGGGAATGCCCGAGACCCAGTACTTC
CDR3: CASSQGGMPETQYF

V: TRBV5-4
D: TRBD2
size: -
J: TRBJ2-3
DNA: TGTGCCAGCAGCTTGGCCGGCGGGGGGGTCGCAGATACGCAGTATTTT
CDR3: CASSLAGGGVADTQYF

V: TRBV7-6
D: TRBD1
size: -
J: TRBJ2-5
DNA: TGTGCCAGCAGCCCGCAACAGGGGAGAGAGACCCAGTACTTC
CDR3: CASSPQQGRETQYF

V: TRBV5-1
D: TRBD2
size: -
J: TRBJ2-1
DNA: TGCGCCAGCAGCTTGGCCACGGCGGGGGGGTATGGCAATGAGCAGTTCTTC
CDR3: CASSLATAGGYGNEQFF

V: TRBV5-1
D: -
size: few
J: TRBJ2-2
DNA: TGCGCCAGCAGCTTACAGGTTACGAACACCGGGGAGCTGTTTTTT
CDR3: CASSLQVTNTGELFF

V: TRBV30
D: -
size: -
J: TRBJ2-5
DNA: TGTGCCTGGAGTTGGCCCCGCGGGGTTACCCAAGAGACCCAGTACTTC
CDR3: CAWSWPRGVTQETQYF

V: TRBV4-2
D: -
size: -
J: TRBJ1-2
DNA: TGTGCCAGCAGCCAAACACCAGGGTATGGCTACACCTTC
CDR3: CASSQTPGYGYTF

V: TRBV29-1
D: TRBD1
size: few
J: TRBJ2-5
DNA: TGCAGCGTCAGACAGGGGAAGGGTGAGACCCAGTACTTC
CDR3: CSVRQGKGETQYF

V: TRBV28
D: -
size: -
J: TRBJ1-1
DNA: TGTGCCAGCAGCTCCCGCGCGGGGAGCGGGATTAAAGCTTTCTTT
CDR3: CASSSRAGSGIKAFF

V: TRBV28
D: TRBD2
size: -
J: TRBJ2-5
DNA: TGTGCCAGCAGTCCCCTCTTCCCTGCGGGAGTCCGTGAGACCCAGTACTTC
CDR3: CASSPLFPAGVRETQYF

V: TRBV2
D: -
size: once
J: TRBJ1-3
DNA: TGTGCCAGCAGTGAACAGGGGAGCTCTGGAAACACCATATATTTT
CDR3: CASSEQGSSGNTIYF

V: TRBV4-2
D: -
size: once
J: TRBJ2-1
DNA: TGTGCCAGCAGCCAAGGGACTTTTTCCTACAATGAGCAGTTCTTC
CDR3: CASSQGTFSYNEQFF

V: TRBV7-2
D: -
size: -
J: TRBJ2-3
DNA: TGTGCCAGCAGTCTAGAGTCATCAGAAAGCACAGATACGCAGTATTTT
CDR3: CASSLESSESTDTQYF

V: TRBV5-6
D: -
size: -
J: TRBJ2-4
DNA: TGTGCCAGCAGCTTGGGGAGACGGGTGAACATTCAGTACTTC
CDR3: CASSLGRRVNIQYF

V: TRBV6-5
D: -
size: -
J: TRBJ2-3
DNA: TGTGCCAGCGTTCCCCTGGGGGGAACAGATACGCAGTATTTT
CDR3: CASVPLGGTDTQYF

V: TRBV6-1
D: -
size: medium-sized
J: TRBJ1-1
DNA: TGTGCCAGCAATCAGGGGAACACTGAAGCTTTCTTT
CDR3: CASNQGNTEAFF